The subject of this entry is one T cell receptor (beta chain). The entry originates in a study of blood T cell repertoires in COVID-19. Study context: T cells, B-cell-depleted T cells, or PBMCs provided the cDNA or gDNA that served as material.

Original analysis: Amplification from reference gene primers served as the basis for estimated nucleated cell counts. Here immunoSEQ multiplex PCR was the method, and the copy in TCRdb shows in-frame clones only, minus some. V, J and clone size were drawn from that table, and D and trimming were deduced from the DNA. The sample contains about 170,000 clones, 74% of which appear only once. Germline trimming cut 3 bases from V and 3 bases from J; bases unmatched to any gene: 7. CDR3 length: 16 amino acids. CDR1 and CDR2 (germline): SGHTA, FQGTGA. The genes are TRBV7-3 and TRBJ2-2; TRBD2 matches 7 bases. Sequenced: peripheral blood. The clonotype comes from a woman of 80 years or more with acute or convalescent COVID-19. CDR3 DNA sequence: TGTGCCAGCAGCTTCCTGGGCGGGAGAGACACCGGGGAGCTGTTTTTT. Its translation: CASSFLGGRDTGELFF.